This T cell receptor (beta chain) stems from a study of T cells after yellow fever vaccination. Study background: Researchers used SMART-Seq v4 Ultra Low Input to prepare fractions that had low cell numbers.

This CDR3 has 13 amino acids. V dropped 10 bases and J dropped 0 bases, with 13 bases sitting between them. Points from the study as a whole: Post-booster repertoires contained most primary-vaccination clones again (roughly 95% CD4, approximately 86% CD8).

With regard to this clonotype: What it recognizes is unknown.

UMIs and a universal primer site were added when TCR cDNA was made by 5'RACE template switching. TCRdb reprocessed the 5' RACE reads with MiXCR, giving one entry per CDR3 protein. The sample comprises approximately 550,000 distinct CDR3 sequences, roughly 21% of which are singletons, and about 13% rests with the top ten. This clonotype was sampled from a man under 40 who received the YFV17D yellow fever vaccine. Here the sequenced sample was PBMCs, taken 15 days after the yellow fever booster vaccination. The V gene is TRBV12-3 or TRBV12-4, the J gene TRBJ2-7, with no clear D. The CDR3 DNA reads TGTGCCATAGGGAAGAGCAGCTCCTACGAGCAGTACTTC. It specifies CAIGKSSSYEQYF.